The T cell receptor (beta chain) described here comes from a study of PD-1 blockade in classical Hodgkin lymphoma. Notes on the study in general: Patients starting nivolumab under 1 year after ASCT were excluded. Diversity similar to that of newly diagnosed patients was seen at baseline in complete responders. TCR diversity at baseline was reported to be reduced in newly diagnosed patients relative to healthy donors.

Assay: immunoSEQ multiplex PCR; the TCRdb copy retains only in-frame clones and omits some. This table holds approximately 20,000 clones, around four fifths found once. Germline V gives CDR1 MDHEN, CDR2 SYDVKM. The CDR3 totals 14 residues. V dropped 3 bases and J dropped 8 bases, with 17 bases sitting between them. A note on this clone: What it recognizes is unknown.

Time point in this sample: cycle 4 day 1 (C4D1), after around six weeks of nivolumab. Each patient experienced a relapse that followed autologous stem cell transplantation, and brentuximab vedotin exposure varied. Magnetic negative selection was used to purify CD4+ T cells from PBMCs that had been thawed. Best responses were complete response, partial response or progressive disease. This receptor was identified in a human donor with classical Hodgkin lymphoma. The sample here was CD4+ T cells from blood, taken before the fourth cycle of nivolumab. J is TRBJ2-7 and V is TRBV28; D possibly corresponds to TRBD2 (6 bases). The CDR3 DNA reads as TGTGCCAGCAGTTTTCGGGGGAGTGGTATAAAGCAGTACTTC. It yields the protein CASSFRGSGIKQYF.